The TCR beta chain under discussion was sequenced for a study of shared clonotypes between healthy human individuals. The study's findings and limits: Clonotypes shared by all four donors outscored non-shared clonotypes in generation probability.

Using approximately 200 ng DNA, about 30,000 T cell genomes, the sorted-subset replicate PCRs were run. Some clones are missing from TCRdb's copy, which holds only in-frame ones; the method was immunoSEQ multiplex PCR. The sample records millions of clones, 85% to 95% being singletons. The CDR3 loop spans 14 amino acids. V lost 0 bases to trimming and J lost 5 bases, with 12 bases between them. From germline, CDR1 is SGHDT and CDR2 YYEEEE. On this clone itself: Its antigen is undetermined.

The TCR originated in a man aged 18 to 30 in good health. Some clones in this sample may be carry-over from other donors' samples. The chain uses TRBV5-6 and TRBJ2-7; D gene uncertain. What was sequenced was naive CD4+ T cells from PBMCs. Subset defined: CD45RA+ positively selected. The CDR3, as DNA: TGTGCCAGCAGCTTGGTTCAGGCCCCGGACGAGCAGTACTTC. Protein product: CASSLVQAPDEQYF.